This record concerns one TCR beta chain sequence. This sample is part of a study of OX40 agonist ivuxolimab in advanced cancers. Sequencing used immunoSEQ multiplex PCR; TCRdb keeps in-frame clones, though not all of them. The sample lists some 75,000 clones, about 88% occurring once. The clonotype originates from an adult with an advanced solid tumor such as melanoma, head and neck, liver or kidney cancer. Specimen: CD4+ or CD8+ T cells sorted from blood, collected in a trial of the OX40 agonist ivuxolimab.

In nucleotides, the CDR3 is TGTGCCAGCAGCCTCACAGTCACCGGGGAGCTGTTTTTT. Its translation is CASSLTVTGELFF. V usage is TRBV9 and J usage is TRBJ2-2, with D hard to call. Trimming pared 4 bases from V and 4 bases from J, leaving 8 bases between. Germline values: CDR1 SGDLS, CDR2 YYNGEE. The length of the CDR3 is 13 residues. The full variable domain, in which reference TRBV9 and TRBJ2-2 provide the parts outside the CDR3, is DSGVTQTPKHLITATGQRVTLRCSPRSGDLSVYWYQQSLDQGLQFLIQYYNGEERAKGNILERFSAQQFPDLHSELNLSSLELGDSALYFCASSLTVTGELFFGEGSRLTVL.